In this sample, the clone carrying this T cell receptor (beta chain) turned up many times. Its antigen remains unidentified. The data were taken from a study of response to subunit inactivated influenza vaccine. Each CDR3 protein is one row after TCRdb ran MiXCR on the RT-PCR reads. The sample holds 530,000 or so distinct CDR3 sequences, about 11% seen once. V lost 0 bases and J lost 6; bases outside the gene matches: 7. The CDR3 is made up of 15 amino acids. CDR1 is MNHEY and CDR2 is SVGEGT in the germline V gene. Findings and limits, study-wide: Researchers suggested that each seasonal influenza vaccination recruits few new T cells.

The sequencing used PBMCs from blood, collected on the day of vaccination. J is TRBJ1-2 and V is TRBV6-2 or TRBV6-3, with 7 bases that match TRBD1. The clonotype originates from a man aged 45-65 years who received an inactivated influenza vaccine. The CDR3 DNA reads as TGTGCCAGCAGTTACTCCGGCCCGACAGGGAATGGCTACACCTTC. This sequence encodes CASSYSGPTGNGYTF.